The 9 T cell receptor beta chains below were found in one sample sequenced in a study of blood T cell repertoires in COVID-19. The protocol was immunoSEQ multiplex PCR, while the TCRdb copy is restricted to in-frame clones and leaves out a portion. The table records about 190,000 clones, roughly 80% of them present only once. Sequences were obtained from peripheral blood. Receptors were obtained from a man aged 45-65 years who had recovered from COVID-19.

This clone appeared a few times. The chain uses TRBV6-5 and TRBJ1-6; 8 bases line up with TRBD1. In germline, CDR1 is MNHEY, CDR2 SVGAGI. The CDR3 has 14 amino acids. V trimming: 6 bases; J trimming: 5 bases; junction bases outside the gene matches: 3. The DNA for the CDR3 is TGTGCCAGCAGCCGGACAGGGAATAATTCACCCCTCCACTTT. It codes for CASSRTGNNSPLHF.

The chain links TRBV27 to TRBJ1-5, with unresolved D. Trimming shortened V by 2 bases and J by 9 bases, and 14 bases separated the two germline ends. The length of the CDR3 is 14 residues. CDR1 is MNHEY, CDR2 SMNVEV, per germline (reference sequence). The CDR3 sequence: CASSLGEGLGPQHF. CDR3 nucleotide sequence: TGTGCCAGCAGTTTAGGGGAGGGCCTTGGGCCCCAGCATTTT.

The chain is built from TRBV4-2 and TRBJ1-2, with 10 bases fitting TRBD1. CDR3 length equals 18 residues. The J segment lost 7 bases and the V segment lost 3 bases, leaving 17 bases of the junction unmatched. Germline V gene lookup returns CDR1 LGHNA and CDR2 YNFKEQ. The CDR3 coding sequence is TGTGCCAGCAGCCACCTAAATCTCGGACAGGGGGGATATGGTGGCTACACCTTC. Protein product: CASSHLNLGQGGYGGYTF.

The chain has TRBV9 and TRBJ1-5, with a weak D call TRBD1 (5 bases). V shed 4 bases and J shed 3 bases, with 14 bases lying between them. This CDR3 region has 15 residues. CDR1 is SGDLS, CDR2 YYNGEE, per germline. CDR3 in amino acids: CASSRLGEANQPQHF. CDR3 coding DNA: TGTGCCAGCAGCCGATTGGGGGAGGCCAATCAGCCCCAGCATTTT.

The gene calls are TRBV4-1 and TRBJ2-1; 10 bases align to TRBD1. Germline CDR1 is MGHRA and CDR2 is YSYEKL. CDR3 size: 16 residues. J gave up 5 bases and V 1 base, and 5 bases lay outside the gene matches. The CDR3 spells CASSQGDRGLDNEQFF. For the CDR3, the DNA is TGCGCCAGCAGCCAAGGCGACAGGGGGCTAGACAATGAGCAGTTCTTC.

This chain joins TRBV27 and TRBJ1-5; tentatively, D is TRBD1 (6 bases). CDR3 length equals 14 residues. The V end was cut by 6 bases, the J end by 2 bases, with 11 bases between. The germline V gene encodes CDR1 MNHEY and CDR2 SMNVEV (reference sequence). The CDR3 protein is CASRHRDGNQPQHF. The DNA for the CDR3 is TGTGCCAGCAGACACAGGGATGGCAATCAGCCCCAGCATTTT.

The count of this clone is one. CDR3 in DNA: TGTGCCACCAGCAGAGATCGGGGACTACCTGGACCCGACAATGAGCAGTTCTTC. This gives the protein CATSRDRGLPGPDNEQFF. This rearrangement joins TRBV15 to TRBJ2-1, with 7 bases matching TRBD2. This CDR3 contains 18 residues. V trimming: 0 bases; J trimming: 5 bases; junction bases outside the gene matches: 13. Germline V gene sequence: CDR1 LNHNV, CDR2 YYDKDF (reference sequence).

This rearrangement joins TRBV27 to TRBJ1-3; the D is unclear. The CDR3 totals 13 residues. CDR1 and CDR2 from the germline V gene are MNHEY and SMNVEV (reference sequence). V lost 3 bases and J 0 bases, leaving 3 bases between the germline ends. This CDR3 reads CASSFNSGNTIYF. DNA for the CDR3: TGTGCCAGCAGTTTCAACTCTGGAAACACCATATATTTT.

This clone was recorded a few times. This rearrangement joins TRBV7-6 to TRBJ1-1; 10 nucleotides line up with TRBD1. The CDR3 is made up of 15 amino acids. CDR1 is SGHVS and CDR2 is FNYEAQ in the germline V gene. The trim removed 5 bases at V and 4 bases at J, leaving 7 bases unmatched. CDR3 in amino acids: CASSPRDRGITEAFF. The DNA of the CDR3 is TGTGCCAGCAGCCCCCGGGACAGGGGTATCACTGAAGCTTTCTTT.